This T cell receptor beta chain was identified during a study of cytomegalovirus exposure and HLA in healthy donors. The PCR ran on 60 Vbeta and 13 Jbeta primers. Assay used: immunoSEQ multiplex PCR; TCRdb lists only in-frame clones, some missing. The sample records about 130,000 clones, around 82% being singletons. Trimming left V 2 bases short and J 2 bases short, with 10 bases between. Germline CDR1 and CDR2: SGHTA and FQGNSA. There are 15 residues in the CDR3. This clonotype originated in a middle-aged woman in good health and CMV-seropositive. This chain connects TRBV7-2 to TRBJ1-3, with TRBD1 as a possible D gene (5 bases). The sample consisted of PBMCs. In DNA form, the CDR3 reads TGTGCCAGCAGCTTATCCGTGACAGCTGGAAACACCATATATTTT. Translating it yields CASSLSVTAGNTIYF. The whole variable domain, filled in from reference TRBV7-2 and TRBJ1-3, reads GAGVSQSPSNKVTEKGKDVELRCDPISGHTALYWYRQSLGQGLEFLIYFQGNSAPDKSGLPSDRFSAERTGGSVSTLTIQRTQQEDSAVYLCASSLSVTAGNTIYFGEGSWLTVV.